This T cell receptor beta chain was recorded in a study of blood T cell repertoires in COVID-19. Study-wide context: Donors in the United States, Italy and Spain gave samples during acute or convalescent COVID-19. PBMCs, B-cell-depleted T cells, or T cells provided the cDNA or gDNA that made up the material.

Study processing details: Amplification of reference gene primers was used by the study to estimate nucleated cell counts. Some clones are missing from TCRdb's copy, which holds only in-frame ones; the method was immunoSEQ multiplex PCR. V and J calls and clone size are as listed in that table; D and trimming were resolved from the DNA. The data contain approximately 51,000 clones, 91% of them seen just once; the ten biggest clones take up 6.4%. This TCR was recovered from a man between 65 and 85 years old with active COVID-19. The sample was peripheral blood.

CDR3 sequence reads: CASSSTSNTEAFF. The CDR3 DNA reads TGTGCCAGCAGCTCGACATCGAACACTGAAGCTTTCTTT. The chain links TRBV7-2 to TRBJ1-1; D remains ambiguous. The CDR3 contains 13 residues. V was cut by 4 bases and J by 1 base, with 7 bases left in between. Germline CDR1 SGHTA, CDR2 FQGNSA.